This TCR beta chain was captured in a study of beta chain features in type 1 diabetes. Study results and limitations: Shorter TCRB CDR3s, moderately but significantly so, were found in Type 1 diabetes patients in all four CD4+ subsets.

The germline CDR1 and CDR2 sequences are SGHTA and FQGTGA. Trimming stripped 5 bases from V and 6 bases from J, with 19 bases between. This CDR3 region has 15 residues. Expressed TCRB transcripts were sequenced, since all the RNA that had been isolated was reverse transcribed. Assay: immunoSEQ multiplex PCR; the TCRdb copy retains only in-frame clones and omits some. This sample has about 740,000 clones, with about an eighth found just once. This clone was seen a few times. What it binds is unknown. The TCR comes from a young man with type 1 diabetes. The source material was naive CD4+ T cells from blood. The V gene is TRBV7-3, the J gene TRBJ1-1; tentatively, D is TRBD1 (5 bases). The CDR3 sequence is CASSRSGGKSAEAFF. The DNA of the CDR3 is TGTGCCAGCAGCCGCTCTGGGGGGAAGTCCGCTGAAGCTTTCTTT. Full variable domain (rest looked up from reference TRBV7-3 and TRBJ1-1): GAGVSQTPSNKVTEKGKYVELRCDPISGHTALYWYRQSLGQGPEFLIYFQGTGAADDSGLPNDRFFAVRPEGSVSTLKIQRTERGDSAVYLCASSRSGGKSAEAFFGQGTRLTVV.